Listed here is a single T cell receptor (beta chain). Its antigen is unknown. There are no base qualities to consult, and no much larger clone falls within one base. Libraries were made using the immunoSEQ multiplex PCR assay. DNA from the cultured and isolated CD4+ T cells underwent TCR beta CDR3 sequencing. The paper's data handling went like this. Non-productive TCR sequences were removed, reads were trimmed to the CDR3 region, and CDR3s of at least 7 amino acids were retained. Antigen-specific clonotypes were identified with the MANAFEST web app by comparing expansion in peptide wells against reference cultures. Positive clones required FDR<0.05 expansion versus reference and all other wells, odds ratio above 5, and frequency above 0.1% in two replicate wells. Cross-reactive clonotypes were defined as significantly expanded in SARS-CoV-2 spike wells and in at least one common cold coronavirus spike condition. Levenshtein distance calculated with the stringdist R package was used to assess CDR3 similarity, and unrooted trees were constructed with ape in R 3.6.1. TCRdb's version of the immuneACCESS table is confined to in-frame rearrangements and falls short of the full clone set. An unresolved V gene accounts for under half of the shortfall where checked; the remainder is of unknown origin. D and trimming were read from the DNA, whereas the V and J calls and clone size are those reported in that table. In all, the sample holds 66,000 or so clones, and around 69% of those were seen once. The ten largest clones capture over 2% of the sample.

After less than eleven days of culture, CD4+ T cells were isolated with the EasySep CD4+ T cell isolation kit. Each participant received two doses of an mRNA SARS-CoV-2 vaccine, either BNT162b2 or mRNA-1273. The absence of prior SARS-CoV-2 infection in healthy vaccine recipients was confirmed by negative nucleocapsid antibodies before and after vaccination. Half of the culture medium was replaced with fresh IL-2-containing medium on days 3 and 7. Each peptide stimulation condition was cultured in triplicate wells unless otherwise noted. PBMC were separated from whole blood using Ficoll-Paque Plus gradient centrifugation and were then either cryopreserved at -140C or used fresh. The QIAamp micro DNA kit was used to extract genomic DNA from the cultured CD4+ T cells. These data belong to a study of vaccination effects on CD4 cells after COVID-19 (dated by TCRdb to between 2020 and 2023). Study-wide context: To identify antigen-specific CD4+ T cell clonotypes by their expansion, the ViraFEST assay first stimulated PBMC with viral peptide pools and then applied TCR sequencing. Altogether, over 9 COVID-19 convalescent patients and several SARS-CoV-2-naive healthy vaccine recipients made up the full study. Two million PBMC per well were cultured in IMDM with about 5% human AB serum, 9 to 10 IU/ml IL-2 and gentamicin, plus 10 ug/ml peptides. In both COVID-19 convalescent patients and infection-naive vaccine recipients, the study compared SARS-CoV-2 spike-specific CD4+ TCR repertoires from before mRNA vaccination with those from after it. Cultures from other donors in the study were sequenced using the Oncomine TCR Beta short-read assay on an Illumina iSeq 100. Post-vaccine samples across the study were collected a median of 72 days after the second dose, with a range of 14 to 241.

What the research found in general, with its limitations: Among healthy vaccine recipients, nearly all vaccine-induced clones were SARS-CoV-2 mono-reactive, and only 1 of 255 was cross-reactive with common cold coronaviruses. Marked clonal contraction was observed in both infection-induced and vaccine-induced clones at late post-vaccination timepoints, consistent with waning T cell responses. Limitations of the study were the small number of convalescent patients and the absence of early post-infection timepoints.

The CDR1 and CDR2 encoded by the germline V gene are SGHRS and YFSETQ. Deletion took 3 bases off V and 1 base off J, with a span of 13 bases between the germline ends. The cysteine opens and the phenylalanine closes a CDR3 of 15 amino acids. CDR3 DNA is the only sequence kept; it has 45 bases, read in frame from the first base. The material was CD4+ T cells from PBMCs cultured without peptide, obtained after COVID-19 vaccination. Recombination connected TRBV5-1 to TRBJ1-1, with TRBD1 perhaps the D gene, on 5 matching bases. This receptor was obtained from a human donor who received a COVID-19 vaccine. In nucleotide form, the sequence is TGCGCCAGCAGCTGGGACGGTGGGGGGAACACTGAAGCTTTCTTT. Its protein is CASSWDGGGNTEAFF.